This paragraph reports one T cell receptor (beta chain). The antigen is undetermined. RNA transcripts served as the template for amplifying TCR beta CDR3 regions. RT-PCR in the first round (using the HTBI primer set) targeted the TCR CDR3. MiXCR, run by TCRdb on the multiplex PCR reads, gives a single entry per CDR3 protein. The table records approximately 620,000 distinct CDR3 sequences, 16% of them present only once. The sample belongs to a study of T cells in Graves' hyperthyroidism and ophthalmopathy. Broader study findings: Clonotypes that were expanded in thyroid above 0.001 mostly appeared in blood too. Ophthalmopathy was predicted by the model a median of approximately 6 months ahead of onset. By a 13 V-J model, ophthalmopathy was set apart from stable hyperthyroidism.

Uncontrolled infections, other autoimmune diseases, pregnancy or lactation led to exclusion of patients. The CDR3 sequence is 18 residues long. CDR1 SGHRS and CDR2 YFSETQ come from the germline V gene. V shed 0 bases and J shed 4 bases, with 20 bases lying between them. Source material: blood. This receptor was identified in a woman aged 40 to 50 with Graves' ophthalmopathy. This chain uses TRBV5-1 with TRBJ2-1; D may be TRBD2 (5 bases). The CDR3 DNA reads as TGCGCCAGCAGCTTGGGTCTAGCTGAGACTTTAAATTACAATGAGCAGTTCTTC. It encodes CASSLGLAETLNYNEQFF.